Listed below are T cell receptor beta chains from one sample, sequenced in a study of T-cell memory formation after mild COVID-19. From the 5' RACE reads, TCRdb called clonotypes with MiXCR, one entry per CDR3 protein. The data hold about 100,000 distinct CDR3 sequences, with 8.5% to 14% observed a single time. The sequenced sample was PBMCs or a T cell subset sorted from them (not recorded which). These receptors were obtained from a man between 18 and 29 years old who had mild COVID-19 (a few samples of this study predate the infection). Cell type and time point are not known. The CDR3 runs from the conserved cysteine through the conserved F or W. D genes are given only for firm matches. Clone sizes are given selectively: once, few, many, or a class where the clone is expanded.

d_call: TRBD1
clone_size: few
cdr3_length: 15
j_call: TRBJ2-5
v_call: TRBV5-4
cdr3_aa: CASSSDREYQETQYF
cdr3_nt: TGTGCCAGCAGCTCAGACAGGGAGTACCAAGAGACCCAGTACTTC

d_call: NA
clone_size: few
cdr3_length: 14
j_call: TRBJ2-3
v_call: TRBV12-3/TRBV12-4
cdr3_aa: CASSLALSTDTQYF
cdr3_nt: TGTGCCAGCAGCCTAGCGTTAAGCACAGATACGCAGTATTTT

d_call: NA
clone_size: few
cdr3_length: 10
j_call: TRBJ2-1
v_call: TRBV11-2
cdr3_aa: CASSQYEQFF
cdr3_nt: TGTGCCAGCAGCCAGTATGAGCAGTTCTTC

d_call: TRBD1
clone_size: few
cdr3_length: 17
j_call: TRBJ2-1
v_call: TRBV7-9
cdr3_aa: CASSLPRGTDYYNEQFF
cdr3_nt: TGTGCCAGCAGCTTACCCCGTGGGACAGACTATTACAATGAGCAGTTCTTC

d_call: NA
clone_size: many
cdr3_length: 13
j_call: TRBJ2-2
v_call: TRBV2
cdr3_aa: CASSEFGTGELFF
cdr3_nt: TGTGCCAGCAGTGAATTTGGCACCGGGGAGCTGTTTTTT

d_call: NA
clone_size: few
cdr3_length: 14
j_call: TRBJ1-1
v_call: TRBV28
cdr3_aa: CASRVQGRGSEAFF
cdr3_nt: TGTGCCAGCAGAGTACAGGGCCGGGGCTCTGAAGCTTTCTTT

d_call: TRBD2
clone_size: many
cdr3_length: 15
j_call: TRBJ2-5
v_call: TRBV25-1
cdr3_aa: CASSKTSGRPETQYF
cdr3_nt: TGTGCCAGCAGTAAGACTAGCGGGCGACCAGAGACCCAGTACTTC

d_call: NA
clone_size: few
cdr3_length: 11
j_call: TRBJ1-1
v_call: TRBV7-9
cdr3_aa: CASKRNTEAFF
cdr3_nt: TGTGCCAGCAAAAGGAACACTGAAGCTTTCTTT

d_call: NA
clone_size: many
cdr3_length: 13
j_call: TRBJ2-1
v_call: TRBV27
cdr3_aa: CASSGLNYNEQFF
cdr3_nt: TGTGCCAGCAGTGGGTTGAACTACAATGAGCAGTTCTTC

d_call: NA
clone_size: few
cdr3_length: 16
j_call: TRBJ1-5
v_call: TRBV7-2
cdr3_aa: CASSLSAGRPNQPQHF
cdr3_nt: TGTGCCAGCAGCTTATCGGCAGGGCGCCCCAATCAGCCCCAGCATTTT

d_call: TRBD1
clone_size: NA
cdr3_length: 15
j_call: TRBJ2-3
v_call: TRBV4-3
cdr3_aa: CASSQGGQEWDTQYF
cdr3_nt: TGCGCCAGCAGCCAAGGGGGACAGGAGTGGGATACGCAGTATTTT

d_call: TRBD1
clone_size: few
cdr3_length: 16
j_call: TRBJ2-5
v_call: TRBV6-1
cdr3_aa: CASSEPGQVIGETQYF
cdr3_nt: TGTGCCAGCAGTGAACCGGGACAGGTGATCGGAGAGACCCAGTACTTC

d_call: NA
clone_size: NA
cdr3_length: 13
j_call: TRBJ2-5
v_call: TRBV6-5
cdr3_aa: CASSTGLQETQYF
cdr3_nt: TGTGCCAGCAGTACAGGATTACAAGAGACCCAGTACTTC

d_call: NA
clone_size: once
cdr3_length: 15
j_call: TRBJ1-5
v_call: TRBV12-3/TRBV12-4
cdr3_aa: CASSFVGLGNQPQHF
cdr3_nt: TGTGCCAGCAGTTTTGTAGGCCTTGGCAATCAGCCCCAGCATTTT